This TCR beta chain was observed in a study of blood T cells in healthy people across ages. The overall study: Template switching captured about one barcoded beta molecule per two T cells.

Germline CDR1 is SGHRS and CDR2 is YFSETQ. The CDR3 runs to 14 residues. V gave up 4 bases and J gave up 6 bases; unmatched junction bases: 4. With a J-beta primer mix and a sample-barcoded 5' primer, a second PCR ran about 7 to 11 cycles. In TCRdb, the 5' RACE reads were re-called with MiXCR into one record per CDR3 protein. The sample has roughly 1,700,000 distinct CDR3 sequences; roughly 27% are singletons. This clonotype was seen a few times. The sequence was obtained from a woman aged 25 to 39 in good health. Sequencing was done on a sample of blood. V gene TRBV5-1 combines with J gene TRBJ2-7; 13 nucleotides match TRBD2. CDR3 loop: CASSQGLAGTEQYF. The CDR3, as DNA: TGCGCCAGCAGCCAGGGACTAGCGGGAACCGAGCAGTACTTC.